The 9 T cell receptor beta chains reported below all come from one sample, sequenced in a study of early T cells in non-severe SARS-CoV-2 infection. A single record per CDR3 protein comes from TCRdb applying MiXCR to the 5' RACE reads. The sample contains nearly 90,000 distinct CDR3 sequences, 13% to 15% of which appear only once. The specimen sequenced was whole blood. Receptor source: an adult who was a healthcare worker with PCR-confirmed SARS-CoV-2 infection or an uninfected control (not recorded which).

This chain connects TRBV7-9 to TRBJ1-2, with D possibly TRBD1 on 6 matching bases. This CDR3 has 15 residues. Germline assignment: CDR1 SEHNR and CDR2 FQNEAQ (reference sequence). V lost 2 bases to trimming and J lost 2 bases, with 12 bases between them. CDR3 DNA sequence: TGTGCCAGCAGCTTACGGCAGGGGCAGAACTATGGCTACACCTTC. Translated, it gives CASSLRQGQNYGYTF.

The V call is TRBV27, the J call TRBJ2-7, with D possibly TRBD1 on 6 matching bases. CDR3 length equals 13 residues. Germline lookup yields CDR1 MNHEY and CDR2 SMNVEV (reference sequence). Trimming cost V 6 bases and J 3 bases, with 12 bases left between them. The CDR3 sequence is CASSLGQYYEQYF. The CDR3, as DNA: TGTGCCAGCAGCCTGGGACAATACTACGAGCAGTACTTC.

This clonotype appeared many times. The chain uses TRBV5-1 and TRBJ1-1, with 7 bases identical to TRBD1. The CDR3 is made up of 15 amino acids. Germline-derived CDR1 and CDR2 are SGHRS and YFSETQ. The J segment lost 6 bases and the V segment lost 0 bases, leaving 8 bases of the junction unmatched. The CDR3 DNA sequence: TGCGCCAGCAGCTTGGCAGGGGGGGGAGAGGCTGAAGCTTTCTTT. This translates into CASSLAGGGEAEAFF. Drawing the rest from reference TRBV5-1 and TRBJ1-1, the complete variable domain is KAGVTQTPRYLIKTRGQQVTLSCSPISGHRSVSWYQQTPGQGLQFLFEYFSETQRNKGNFPGRFSGRQFSNSRSEMNVSTLELGDSALYLCASSLAGGGEAEAFFGQGTRLTVV.

The chain has TRBV19 and TRBJ1-5, with D unresolved. The germline gives CDR1 LNHDA, CDR2 SQIVND (reference sequence). Trimming stripped 6 bases from V and 0 bases from J, with 15 bases between. There are 16 residues in the CDR3. In DNA form, the CDR3 reads TGTGCCAGTAGCCGACCTAGTGGAAATAGCAATCAGCCCCAGCATTTT. Amino acids: CASSRPSGNSNQPQHF.

DNA of the CDR3: TGTGCCAGCAGCGTCAGCGGGAACGAGCAGTACTTC. Translation: CASSVSGNEQYF. The chain combines TRBV9 with TRBJ2-7; the match to TRBD2 covers 7 bases. The CDR3 spans 12 residues. Germline loops: CDR1 SGDLS, CDR2 YYNGEE. Germline trimming cut 2 bases from V and 5 bases from J; bases unmatched to any gene: 1.

This chain connects TRBV24-1 to TRBJ2-3, with D maybe TRBD2 (5 bases). The CDR3 is 14 residues long. Per the germline V gene, CDR1 is KGHDR and CDR2 is SFDVKD. With 4 bases removed from V and 4 bases from J, the gap between germline ends came to 11 bases. CDR3 amino acids: CATSEDGVADTQYF. In nucleotides, the CDR3 is TGTGCCACCAGTGAAGACGGGGTAGCAGATACGCAGTATTTT.

This clonotype was picked up a small number of times. This chain connects TRBV19 to TRBJ1-5, with D hard to call. The CDR3 totals 15 residues. Germline V gene sequence: CDR1 LNHDA, CDR2 SQIVND (reference sequence). V was shortened by 6 bases and J by 3 bases, with 15 bases between the two germline ends. CDR3 nucleotides: TGTGCCAGTAGCACCGACGGGGAAAACAATCAGCCCCAGCATTTT. Its translation: CASSTDGENNQPQHF.

This clonotype was seen many times. Here the CDR3 reads CSASHTNQPQHF. CDR3 coding DNA: TGCAGTGCTAGCCACACTAATCAGCCCCAGCATTTT. The rearrangement uses TRBV20-1 and TRBJ1-5; D is undetermined. Germline V gives CDR1 DFQATT, CDR2 SNEGSKA (reference sequence). This CDR3 contains 12 residues. V was clipped by 3 bases and J by 4 bases, with 7 bases between them.

This clonotype was picked up many times. The V call is TRBV9, the J call TRBJ2-1; D may be TRBD2 (6 bases). The CDR3 sequence is 15 residues long. CDR1 and CDR2 from the germline V gene are SGDLS and YYNGEE. V shed 3 bases and J shed 0 bases, with 10 bases lying between them. This CDR3 reads CASSGDFNSYNEQFF. CDR3 coding DNA: TGTGCCAGCAGCGGGGACTTTAACTCCTACAATGAGCAGTTCTTC.